These 15 T cell receptor beta chains originate from one sample sequenced in a study of T cell responses to AZD1222 COVID-19 vaccine. Assay: immunoSEQ multiplex PCR; the TCRdb copy retains only in-frame clones and omits some. The repertoire holds some 180,000 clones, approximately 92% seen once, with approximately 1.5% in the top ten. The starting material was peripheral blood, obtained on day 0 of AZD1222 vaccination. The receptor source for this set is an adult in good health.

The CDR3 DNA reads TGTGCCAGCAGTTTATATCTATCGTCGAGAGAAAAACTGTTTTTT. The encoded protein is CASSLYLSSREKLFF. V and J are TRBV28 and TRBJ1-4; D not resolved. Looked up from germline, CDR1 is MDHEN and CDR2 is SYDVKM. Trimming pared 1 base from V and 8 bases from J, leaving 14 bases between. The CDR3 is made up of 15 amino acids. Using reference TRBV28 and TRBJ1-4 for the parts outside the CDR3, the full variable domain is DVKVTQSSRYLVKRTGEKVFLECVQDMDHENMFWYRQDPGLGLRLIYFSYDVKMKEKGDIPEGYSVSREKKERFSLILESASTNQTSMYLCASSLYLSSREKLFFGSGTQLSVL.

The J gene is TRBJ1-1, the V gene TRBV5-8; D uncertain. Germline CDR1 is SGHTS and CDR2 is YDEGEE. This CDR3 is 14 amino acids long. V gave up 0 bases and J gave up 1 base, with 7 bases separating them. CDR3 protein: CASSLVQQNTEAFF. CDR3 sequence (DNA): TGTGCCAGCAGCTTGGTACAGCAGAACACTGAAGCTTTCTTT.

The V gene is TRBV19, the J gene TRBJ2-2; D gene uncertain. V shed 3 bases and J shed 6 bases, with 11 bases lying between them. Germline lookup yields CDR1 LNHDA and CDR2 SQIVND (reference sequence). The CDR3 extends over 14 amino acids. The CDR3, as DNA: TGTGCCAGTAGTATGTTCCCCAGCCCCGGGGAGCTGTTTTTT. Translated, it gives CASSMFPSPGELFF.

This chain uses TRBV11-2 with TRBJ1-2, with D possibly being TRBD1 (5 bases). Germline loops: CDR1 SGHAT, CDR2 FQNNGV. V shed 5 bases and J shed 7 bases, with 14 bases lying between them. This CDR3 has 13 amino acids. CDR3 nucleotides: TGTGCCAGCAGCGCAGGAGCGGGGCTTGGCTACACCTTC. This encodes CASSAGAGLGYTF.

The rearrangement uses TRBV6-5 and TRBJ1-6, with D unclear. This CDR3 spans 15 amino acids. With 0 bases removed from V and 0 bases from J, the gap between germline ends came to 3 bases. Germline lookup yields CDR1 MNHEY and CDR2 SVGAGI. The CDR3 nucleotides are TGTGCCAGCAGTTACTCGATCTCCTATAATTCACCCCTCCACTTT. Amino acids: CASSYSISYNSPLHF.

CDR3 sequence: CASSRTVSSYEQYF. The CDR3 DNA sequence: TGTGCCAGCAGTCGGACGGTCAGCTCCTACGAGCAGTACTTC. The chain uses TRBV28 and TRBJ2-7; unclear D gene. The CDR3 contains 14 residues. Germline CDR1 MDHEN, CDR2 SYDVKM. V was pared by 5 bases and J by 0 bases, with 11 bases between.

The CDR3 bases are TGTGCCAGTAGTTCCAGGACACCCGCCTTAAGAGAATATCAGCCCCAGCATTTT. It translates to CASSSRTPALREYQPQHF. The chain has TRBV19 and TRBJ1-5; D may be TRBD1 (5 bases). This CDR3 comprises 18 residues. Trimming pared 5 bases from V and 5 bases from J, leaving 25 bases between. Germline CDR1 LNHDA, CDR2 SQIVND (reference sequence).

The gene calls are TRBV7-2 and TRBJ1-1, with D possibly TRBD1 on 5 matching bases. V gave up 0 bases and J gave up 5 bases, with 13 bases separating them. Germline V CDR1 and CDR2: SGHTA, FQGNSA. The CDR3 extends over 15 amino acids. The CDR3 reads CASSLAWGIGTEAFF. Here the CDR3 DNA reads TGTGCCAGCAGCTTAGCATGGGGGATCGGGACTGAAGCTTTCTTT.

The chain combines TRBV18 with TRBJ1-6; 9 bases map to TRBD1. V trimming: 4 bases; J trimming: 10 bases; junction bases outside the gene matches: 5. The CDR3 is 14 amino acids. The germline CDR1 and CDR2 sequences are KGHSH and LQKENI. The CDR3 DNA sequence: TGTGCCAGCTCACTACGGACAGGGGAATCACCCCTCCACTTT. It specifies CASSLRTGESPLHF.

This chain links TRBV2 with TRBJ1-5, with D possibly matching TRBD1 (5 bases). V was pared by 6 bases and J by 0 bases, with 9 bases between. CDR3 length: 14 amino acids. CDR1 and CDR2 (germline): SNHLY, FYNNEI. The CDR3 region has the DNA TGTGCCAGCAGCGACAGTTATAGCAATCAGCCCCAGCATTTT. Translation: CASSDSYSNQPQHF.

J is TRBJ1-1 and V is TRBV19; TRBD1 might be the D (5 bases). V lost 3 bases and J 0 bases, leaving 8 bases between the germline ends. This CDR3 spans 14 amino acids. Germline V CDR1 and CDR2: LNHDA, SQIVND (reference sequence). CDR3 protein: CASSMQGMNTEAFF. The CDR3, as DNA: TGTGCCAGTAGTATGCAGGGCATGAACACTGAAGCTTTCTTT.

V gene TRBV12-3 or TRBV12-4 combines with J gene TRBJ2-7; 7 nucleotides line up with TRBD2. Trimming took 6 bases from V and 3 from J; bases not matched to a gene: 5. This CDR3 is built from 13 residues. The CDR3 sequence: CASRGGKSYEQYF. For the CDR3, the DNA is TGTGCCAGCAGGGGGGGGAAAAGCTACGAGCAGTACTTC.

The genes are TRBV5-6 and TRBJ1-2; 7 bases align to TRBD1. The junction had 4 bases not matched to a gene; V was cut back by 2 bases and J by 6 bases. The CDR3 has 13 amino acids. Per the germline V gene, CDR1 is SGHDT and CDR2 is YYEEEE. This CDR3 reads CASSFGQVDGYTF. CDR3 bases: TGTGCCAGCAGCTTTGGACAGGTGGATGGCTACACCTTC.

This clone appeared a single time. This sequence joins TRBV27 and TRBJ2-7; the D call may be TRBD1 or TRBD2 (5 bases each). V lost 7 bases to trimming and J lost 2 bases, with 18 bases between them. This CDR3 region has 15 residues. Per the germline V gene, CDR1 is MNHEY and CDR2 is SMNVEV (reference sequence). CDR3 loop: CASNPGGGRAYEQYF. CDR3 coding DNA: TGTGCCAGCAACCCCGGAGGTGGCAGGGCCTACGAGCAGTACTTC.

A single count supports this clone. The chain couples TRBV5-1 to TRBJ1-6; no firm D call. The CDR3 runs to 15 residues. Germline V gene data show CDR1 as SGHRS and CDR2 as YFSETQ. Trimming pared 0 bases from V and 0 bases from J, leaving 4 bases between. The CDR3 DNA reads as TGCGCCAGCAGCTTGGTGAGCTCCTATAATTCACCCCTCCACTTT. It yields the protein CASSLVSSYNSPLHF.